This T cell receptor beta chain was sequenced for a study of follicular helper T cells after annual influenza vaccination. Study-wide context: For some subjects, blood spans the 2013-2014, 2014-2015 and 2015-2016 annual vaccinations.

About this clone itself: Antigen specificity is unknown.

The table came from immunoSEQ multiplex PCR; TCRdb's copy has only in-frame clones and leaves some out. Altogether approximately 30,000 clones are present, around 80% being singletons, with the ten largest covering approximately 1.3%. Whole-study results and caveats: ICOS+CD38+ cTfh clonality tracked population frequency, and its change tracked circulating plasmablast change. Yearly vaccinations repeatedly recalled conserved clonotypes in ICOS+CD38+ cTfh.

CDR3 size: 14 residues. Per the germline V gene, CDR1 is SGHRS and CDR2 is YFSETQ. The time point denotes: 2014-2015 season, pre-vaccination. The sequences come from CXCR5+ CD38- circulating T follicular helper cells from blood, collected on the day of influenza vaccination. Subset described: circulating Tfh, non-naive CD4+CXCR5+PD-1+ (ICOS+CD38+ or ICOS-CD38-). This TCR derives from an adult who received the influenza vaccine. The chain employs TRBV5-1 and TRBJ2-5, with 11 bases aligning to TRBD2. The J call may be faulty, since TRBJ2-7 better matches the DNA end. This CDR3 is CASSLTSGGDEQYF. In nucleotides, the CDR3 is TGCGCCAGCAGCTTGACTAGCGGGGGAGACGAGCAGTACTTC.